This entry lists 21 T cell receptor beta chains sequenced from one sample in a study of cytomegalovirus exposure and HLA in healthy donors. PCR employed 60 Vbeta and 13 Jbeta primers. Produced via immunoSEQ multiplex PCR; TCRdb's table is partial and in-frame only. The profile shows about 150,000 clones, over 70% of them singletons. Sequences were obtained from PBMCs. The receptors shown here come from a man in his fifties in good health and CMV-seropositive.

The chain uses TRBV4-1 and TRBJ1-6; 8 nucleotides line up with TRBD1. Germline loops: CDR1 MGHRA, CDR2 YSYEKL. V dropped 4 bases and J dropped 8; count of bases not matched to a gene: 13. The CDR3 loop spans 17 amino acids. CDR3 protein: CASSRSSGTGGDSPLHF. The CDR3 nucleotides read TGCGCCAGCAGCCGTTCTTCCGGGACAGGAGGGGATTCACCCCTCCACTTT.

The CDR3 nucleotides read TGTGCCAGCAGCTTTAGCGAAGCAGATACGCAGTATTTT. Its protein is CASSFSEADTQYF. The chain uses TRBV7-9 and TRBJ2-3; D is possibly TRBD2 (5 bases). This CDR3 has 13 amino acids. V lost 3 bases and J lost 4, with 8 bases in between. CDR1 and CDR2 (germline): SEHNR, FQNEAQ (reference sequence).

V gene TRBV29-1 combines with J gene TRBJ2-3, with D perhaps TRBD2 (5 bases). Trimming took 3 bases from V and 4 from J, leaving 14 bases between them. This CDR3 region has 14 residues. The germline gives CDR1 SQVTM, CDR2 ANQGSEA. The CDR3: CSVEMGVSADTQYF. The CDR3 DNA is TGCAGCGTTGAGATGGGAGTCAGCGCAGATACGCAGTATTTT.

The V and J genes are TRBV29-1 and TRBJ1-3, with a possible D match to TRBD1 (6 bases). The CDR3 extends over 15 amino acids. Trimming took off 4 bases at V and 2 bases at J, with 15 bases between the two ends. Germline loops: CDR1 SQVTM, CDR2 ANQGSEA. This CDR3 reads CSVAPNQGPGNTIYF. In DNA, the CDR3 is TGCAGCGTTGCCCCCAACCAGGGGCCTGGAAACACCATATATTTT.

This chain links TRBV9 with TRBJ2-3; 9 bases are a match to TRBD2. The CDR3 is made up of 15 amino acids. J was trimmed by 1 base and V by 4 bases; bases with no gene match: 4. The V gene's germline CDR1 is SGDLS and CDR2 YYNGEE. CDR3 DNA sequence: TGTGCCAGCAGCTCGGGACTAGCCCGCACAGATACGCAGTATTTT. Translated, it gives CASSSGLARTDTQYF.

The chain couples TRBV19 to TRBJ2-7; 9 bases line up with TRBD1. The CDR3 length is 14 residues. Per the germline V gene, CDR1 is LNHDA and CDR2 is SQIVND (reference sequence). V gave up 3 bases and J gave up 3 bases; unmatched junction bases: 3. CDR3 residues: CASSIRDRDYEQYF. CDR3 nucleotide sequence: TGTGCCAGTAGTATCCGGGACAGGGACTACGAGCAGTACTTC. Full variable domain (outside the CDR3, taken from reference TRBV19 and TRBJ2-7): DGGITQSPKYLFRKEGQNVTLSCEQNLNHDAMYWYRQDPGQGLRLIYYSQIVNDFQKGDIAEGYSVSREKKESFPLTVTSAQKNPTAFYLCASSIRDRDYEQYFGPGTRLTVT.

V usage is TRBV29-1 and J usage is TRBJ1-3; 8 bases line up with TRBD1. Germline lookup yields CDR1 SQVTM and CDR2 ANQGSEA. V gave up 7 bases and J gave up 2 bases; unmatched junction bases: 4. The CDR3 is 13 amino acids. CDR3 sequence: CSALQGAGNTIYF. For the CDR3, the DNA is TGCAGCGCCCTACAGGGGGCTGGAAACACCATATATTTT.

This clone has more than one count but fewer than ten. The chain's CDR3 is CASSPGQGVASNEQFF. The CDR3, as DNA: TGCGCCAGCAGCCCGGGACAGGGGGTAGCAAGCAATGAGCAGTTCTTC. The chain couples TRBV5-1 to TRBJ2-1, with 11 bases fitting TRBD1. CDR1 and CDR2 from the germline V gene are SGHRS and YFSETQ. This CDR3 has 16 residues. V was pared by 4 bases and J by 6 bases, with 9 bases of the junction left unmatched.

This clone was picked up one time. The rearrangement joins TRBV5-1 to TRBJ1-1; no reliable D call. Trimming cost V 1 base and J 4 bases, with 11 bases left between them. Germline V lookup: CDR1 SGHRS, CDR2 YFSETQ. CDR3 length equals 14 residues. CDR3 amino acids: CASSLQRVGTEAFF. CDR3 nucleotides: TGCGCCAGCAGCTTGCAGCGGGTCGGCACTGAAGCTTTCTTT.

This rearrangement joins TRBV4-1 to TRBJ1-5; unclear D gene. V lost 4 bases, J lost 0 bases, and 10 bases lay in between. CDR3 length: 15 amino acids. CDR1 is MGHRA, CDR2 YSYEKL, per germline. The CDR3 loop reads CASSRTGDSNQPQHF. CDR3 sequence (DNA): TGCGCCAGCAGCCGGACTGGGGATAGCAATCAGCCCCAGCATTTT.

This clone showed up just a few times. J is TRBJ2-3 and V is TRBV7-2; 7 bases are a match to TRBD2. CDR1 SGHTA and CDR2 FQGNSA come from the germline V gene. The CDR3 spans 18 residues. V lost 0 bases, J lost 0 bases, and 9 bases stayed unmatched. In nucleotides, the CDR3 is TGTGCCAGCAGCTTAGCTGTTCTAGCGGAGCCTAGCACAGATACGCAGTATTTT. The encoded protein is CASSLAVLAEPSTDTQYF.

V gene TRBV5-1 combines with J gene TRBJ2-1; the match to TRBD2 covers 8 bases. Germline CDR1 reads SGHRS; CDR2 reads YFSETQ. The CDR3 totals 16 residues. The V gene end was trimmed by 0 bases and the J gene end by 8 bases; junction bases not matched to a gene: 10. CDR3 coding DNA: TGCGCCAGCAGCTTGGGGGGAGCGGGAGTTTGGGATGAGCAGTTCTTC. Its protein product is CASSLGGAGVWDEQFF.

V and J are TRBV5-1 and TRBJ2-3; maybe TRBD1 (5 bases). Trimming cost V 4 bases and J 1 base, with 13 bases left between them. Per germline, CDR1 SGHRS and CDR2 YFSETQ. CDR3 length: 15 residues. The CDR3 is CASSPGQLGTDTQYF. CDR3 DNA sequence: TGCGCCAGCAGCCCCGGACAACTCGGCACAGATACGCAGTATTTT.

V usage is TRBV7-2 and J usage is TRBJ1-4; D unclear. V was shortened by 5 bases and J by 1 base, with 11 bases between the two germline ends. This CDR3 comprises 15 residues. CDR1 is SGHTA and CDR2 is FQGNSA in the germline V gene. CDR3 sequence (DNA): TGTGCCAGCAGCCCCACCGGGTTAACTAATGAAAAACTGTTTTTT. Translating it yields CASSPTGLTNEKLFF.

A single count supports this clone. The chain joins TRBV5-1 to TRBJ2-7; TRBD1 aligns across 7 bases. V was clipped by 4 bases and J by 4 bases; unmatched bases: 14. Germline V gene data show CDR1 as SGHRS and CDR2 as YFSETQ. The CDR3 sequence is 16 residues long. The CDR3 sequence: CASSPRQGRNLYEQYF. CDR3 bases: TGCGCCAGCAGCCCGAGACAGGGACGTAATTTATACGAGCAGTACTTC.

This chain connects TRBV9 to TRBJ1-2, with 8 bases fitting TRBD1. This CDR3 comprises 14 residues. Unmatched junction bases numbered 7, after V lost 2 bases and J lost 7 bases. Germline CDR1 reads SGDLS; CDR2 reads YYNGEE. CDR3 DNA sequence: TGTGCCAGCAGCGTCTTGGTCGACAGGGGTGGCTACACCTTC. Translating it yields CASSVLVDRGGYTF.

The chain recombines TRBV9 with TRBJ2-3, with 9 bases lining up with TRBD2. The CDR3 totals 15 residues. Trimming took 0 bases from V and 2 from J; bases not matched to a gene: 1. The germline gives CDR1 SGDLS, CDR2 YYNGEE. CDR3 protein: CASSVGLADTDTQYF. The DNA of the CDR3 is TGTGCCAGCAGCGTAGGACTAGCGGACACAGATACGCAGTATTTT.

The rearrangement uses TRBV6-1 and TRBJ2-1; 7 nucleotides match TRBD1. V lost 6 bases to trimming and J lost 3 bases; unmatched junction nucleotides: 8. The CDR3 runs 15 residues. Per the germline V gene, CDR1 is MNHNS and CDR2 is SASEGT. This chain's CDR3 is CASSPDRAVYNEQFF. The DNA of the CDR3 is TGTGCCAGCAGCCCCGACAGGGCTGTCTACAATGAGCAGTTCTTC.

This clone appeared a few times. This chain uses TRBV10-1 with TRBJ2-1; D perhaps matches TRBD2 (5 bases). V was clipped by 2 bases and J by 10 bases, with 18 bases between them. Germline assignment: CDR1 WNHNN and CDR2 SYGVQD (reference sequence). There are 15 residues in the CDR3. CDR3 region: CASSETLVGRGEQFF. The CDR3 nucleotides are TGCGCCAGCAGTGAGACACTAGTGGGGAGAGGGGAGCAGTTCTTC.

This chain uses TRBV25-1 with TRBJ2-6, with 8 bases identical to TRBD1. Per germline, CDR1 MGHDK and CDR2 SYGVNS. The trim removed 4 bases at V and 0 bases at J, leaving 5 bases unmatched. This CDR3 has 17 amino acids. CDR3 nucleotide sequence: TGTGCCAGCAGTGCCGGGACAGGTTACTCTGGGGCCAACGTCCTGACTTTC. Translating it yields CASSAGTGYSGANVLTF.

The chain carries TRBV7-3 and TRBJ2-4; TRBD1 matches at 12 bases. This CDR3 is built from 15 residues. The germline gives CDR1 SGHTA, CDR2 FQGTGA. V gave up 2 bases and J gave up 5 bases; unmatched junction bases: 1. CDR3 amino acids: CASSLGTGGQNIQYF. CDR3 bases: TGTGCCAGCAGCTTAGGGACAGGGGGCCAAAACATTCAGTACTTC.